These 27 T cell receptor beta chains came from one sample sequenced in a study of blood T cells in healthy people across ages. Next came a second PCR, run for 7 to 11 cycles, which used a sample-barcoded 5' primer along with a J-beta primer mix. Each CDR3 protein gets one entry after TCRdb re-called the 5' RACE reads with MiXCR. The data contain 760,000 or so distinct CDR3 sequences, around a quarter of them singletons. This sample was shared with a second study, whose subject was T cells of mothers and their children.

Input material: blood. The receptors originated from a boy between 10 and 17 years old in good health.

This sequence joins TRBV5-1 and TRBJ1-1, with D possibly being TRBD1 (5 bases). The CDR3 spans 15 residues. The germline CDR1 and CDR2 sequences are SGHRS and YFSETQ. The V gene lost 4 bases and the J gene lost 3 bases, with 16 bases spanning the gap. The CDR3 bases are TGCGCCAGCAGCCCGAGGGGCGACAGATACACTGAAGCTTTCTTT. Residues: CASSPRGDRYTEAFF.

This sequence joins TRBV20-1 and TRBJ2-5, with D unresolved. Gene TRBJ2-7 matches the end of the DNA better, so the J call may be wrong. This CDR3 is built from 13 residues. Germline assignment: CDR1 DFQATT and CDR2 SNEGSKA (reference sequence). The chain's CDR3 is CSARRYAAYEQYF. CDR3 DNA: TGCAGTGCTAGGAGGTATGCAGCTTACGAGCAGTACTTC.

This clonotype was detected ten times or more. The chain couples TRBV27 to TRBJ2-7; D might be TRBD1 (6 bases). The length of the CDR3 is 14 residues. Germline V gene data show CDR1 as MNHEY and CDR2 as SMNVEV (reference sequence). The germline V and J ends were trimmed by 5 bases and 2 bases, with 13 bases remaining between them. The chain's CDR3 is CASSPTSGAYEQYF. DNA for the CDR3: TGTGCCAGCAGTCCCACATCAGGGGCCTACGAGCAGTACTTC.

The chain has TRBV6-6 and TRBJ2-7, with D possibly being TRBD1 or TRBD2 (5 bases each). This CDR3 comprises 15 residues. Germline CDR1 and CDR2: MNHNY and SVGAGI (reference sequence). V shed 6 bases and J shed 1 base, with 16 bases lying between them. The DNA of the CDR3 is TGTGCCAGCAGACCCGGGACCGGATTGTCCTACGAGCAGTACTTC. Its translation: CASRPGTGLSYEQYF.

The rearrangement uses TRBV18 and TRBJ2-5; D uncertain. The J call may be incorrect, as the DNA end agrees better with TRBJ2-1. The CDR3 runs 16 residues. Germline V gene lookup returns CDR1 KGHSH and CDR2 LQKENI. CDR3: CASSPPVSLDYNEQFF. The CDR3, as DNA: TGTGCCAGCTCACCACCTGTCTCCTTGGACTACAATGAGCAGTTCTTC.

The V call is TRBV7-8, the J call TRBJ1-4; D gene unclear. The germline V gene has CDR1 SGHVS and CDR2 FQNEAQ. The CDR3 is made up of 14 amino acids. V lost 0 bases, J lost 3 bases, and 5 bases lay in between. The CDR3, as DNA: TGTGCCAGCAGCTTAGCCCTGTCTAATGAAAAACTGTTTTTT. Protein: CASSLALSNEKLFF.

This clonotype was seen more than once but under ten times. This chain uses TRBV28 with TRBJ2-3; D is undetermined. The end of the DNA aligns better with TRBJ1-5, so the J call may be wrong. The length of the CDR3 is 17 residues. CDR1 and CDR2 (germline): MDHEN, SYDVKM. Written as DNA, the CDR3 is TGTGCCAGCAGTCAAGAGGAGCGGGAGGATTACACAGATACGCAGCATTTT. Translated, it gives CASSQEEREDYTDTQHF.

This clonotype was detected only a few times. The chain links TRBV7-9 to TRBJ1-4, with TRBD1 identical over 7 bases. Trimming removed 5 bases from V and 4 bases from J; junction bases left unmatched: 13. The CDR3 has 17 residues. The V gene's germline CDR1 is SEHNR and CDR2 FQNEAQ (reference sequence). The CDR3 DNA reads TGTGCCAGCAGCCGGAACCTGCCTCGGGACAGTAATGAAAAACTGTTTTTT. The encoded protein is CASSRNLPRDSNEKLFF.

This clonotype showed up just once. The gene calls are TRBV29-1 and TRBJ1-1, with a weak D call TRBD1 (6 bases). This CDR3 spans 12 amino acids. V was trimmed by 3 bases and J by 4 bases, leaving 9 bases between them. Germline CDR1 SQVTM, CDR2 ANQGSEA. CDR3 DNA: TGCAGCGTTGAGGGACACCCCACTGAAGCTTTCTTT. The encoded protein is CSVEGHPTEAFF.

The V gene is TRBV5-1, the J gene TRBJ2-1; 10 positions match TRBD2. Germline V gene data show CDR1 as SGHRS and CDR2 as YFSETQ. The V and J ends lost 5 bases and 7 bases, in that order; junction bases with no gene match: 15. CDR3 length equals 17 residues. CDR3 sequence reads: CASRPPASGSWGNEQFF. The CDR3 nucleotides read TGCGCCAGCAGACCGCCGGCTAGCGGGAGCTGGGGTAATGAGCAGTTCTTC.

The sample holds a few counts of this clonotype. The chain couples TRBV6-2 or TRBV6-3 to TRBJ2-5; unclear D gene. The CDR3 totals 17 residues. Trimming took 0 bases from V and 2 from J, leaving 16 bases between them. The germline V gene has CDR1 MNHEY and CDR2 SVGEGT. This CDR3 reads CASSYSIPFNEQETQYF. In nucleotides, the CDR3 is TGTGCCAGCAGTTACTCGATACCTTTCAACGAGCAAGAGACCCAGTACTTC.

The table lists this clonotype with a few counts. Relative to the germline gene, one junction end is altered; a read error may explain this. This rearrangement joins TRBV5-1 to TRBJ2-7, with 8 positions matching TRBD1. CDR1 is SGHRS and CDR2 is YFSETQ in the germline V gene. This CDR3 is built from 14 residues. CDR3 loop: CVSSLGDRSVEQYF. As DNA, the CDR3 is TGCGTCAGCAGCTTGGGGGACAGGTCGGTCGAGCAGTACTTC.

A note on this clonotype: A junction boundary mismatches the germline segment, possibly from a read error. The V gene is TRBV7-8, the J gene TRBJ2-2; possible D gene TRBD2, 6 bases. CDR3 length: 17 amino acids. From germline, CDR1 is SGHVS and CDR2 FQNEAQ. CDR3 in amino acids: CASSLGSHGQGSRELFF. In DNA form, the CDR3 reads TGTGCCAGCAGCTTAGGAAGTCATGGACAAGGATCCCGGGAGCTGTTCTTT.

A few counts support this clonotype. The rearrangement joins TRBV12-3 or TRBV12-4 to TRBJ2-7, with 8 bases lining up with TRBD2. V shed 3 bases, J shed 0 bases, and the junction held 4 bases outside the gene matches. CDR3 length equals 15 residues. Written as DNA, the CDR3 is TGTGCCAGCAGTTTTCGGGGGGGGAGCTCCTACGAGCAGTACTTC. Its protein is CASSFRGGSSYEQYF.

This clonotype was counted between two and nine times. The J gene is TRBJ2-5, the V gene TRBV29-1; D unresolved. Trimming cost V 6 bases and J 4 bases, with 15 bases left between them. Germline lookup yields CDR1 SQVTM and CDR2 ANQGSEA. The CDR3 contains 13 residues. The CDR3 DNA is TGCAGCGTCGACTGGCCTAGTCGAGAGACCCAGTACTTC. It is translated as CSVDWPSRETQYF. The whole variable domain, filled in from reference TRBV29-1 and TRBJ2-5, reads SAVISQKPSRDICQRGTSLTIQCQVDSQVTMMFWYRQQPGQSLTLIATANQGSEATYESGFVIDKFPISRPNLTFSTLTVSNMSPEDSSIYLCSVDWPSRETQYFGPGTRLLVL.

This sequence joins TRBV5-1 and TRBJ2-5; maybe TRBD1 (5 bases). The CDR3 totals 15 residues. Germline-derived CDR1 and CDR2 are SGHRS and YFSETQ. V was pared by 7 bases and J by 5 bases, with 21 bases between. CDR3 bases: TGCGCCAGCTTCACAGGTTCTGGGATAGGGGAGACCCAGTACTTC. Its translation: CASFTGSGIGETQYF.

The rearrangement uses TRBV3-1 and TRBJ2-1; D gene unclear. In germline, CDR1 is LGHDT, CDR2 YNNKEL (reference sequence). The CDR3 is made up of 13 amino acids. Trimming shortened V by 1 base and J by 3 bases, and 4 bases separated the two germline ends. The CDR3 region is CASSQVNYNEQFF. The CDR3 DNA reads as TGTGCCAGCAGCCAAGTTAACTACAATGAGCAGTTCTTC.

This clonotype came up once. This chain uses TRBV5-1 with TRBJ2-5; TRBD1 matches 8 bases. V dropped 0 bases and J dropped 11; count of bases not matched to a gene: 9. CDR1 SGHRS and CDR2 YFSETQ come from the germline V gene. CDR3 length: 14 residues. CDR3 protein: CASSLEGTGYKQYF. The CDR3 DNA reads TGCGCCAGCAGCTTGGAGGGGACAGGATATAAGCAGTACTTC.

V is TRBV29-1 and J is TRBJ2-5; 9 bases align to TRBD1. Germline assignment: CDR1 SQVTM and CDR2 ANQGSEA. The CDR3 runs to 13 residues. J gave up 2 bases and V 3 bases, and 1 base lay outside the gene matches. CDR3 amino acids: CSVDGQGQETQYF. In nucleotides, the CDR3 is TGCAGCGTTGATGGACAGGGGCAAGAGACCCAGTACTTC.

The J gene is TRBJ2-1, the V gene TRBV28; TRBD2 matches at 8 bases. After removal of 6 bases from V and 2 bases from J, the junction contained 12 bases not matched to a gene. Per the germline V gene, CDR1 is MDHEN and CDR2 is SYDVKM. This CDR3 contains 17 residues. CDR3 coding DNA: TGTGCCAGCAGCCCCCTGGGTAGCGGGACACCCTACAATGAGCAGTTCTTC. This codes for CASSPLGSGTPYNEQFF. Using reference TRBV28 and TRBJ2-1 for the parts outside the CDR3, the full variable domain is DVKVTQSSRYLVKRTGEKVFLECVQDMDHENMFWYRQDPGLGLRLIYFSYDVKMKEKGDIPEGYSVSREKKERFSLILESASTNQTSMYLCASSPLGSGTPYNEQFFGPGTRLTVL.

This clonotype was observed a single time. This rearrangement joins TRBV7-9 to TRBJ1-4, with a tentative D call TRBD1 (6 bases). This CDR3 has 15 residues. Germline lookup yields CDR1 SEHNR and CDR2 FQNEAQ (reference sequence). V was pared by 5 bases and J by 3 bases, with 13 bases between. The CDR3 DNA sequence: TGTGCCAGCAGCCCTTTTCGGGGGCCTAATGAAAAACTGTTTTTT. Translated: CASSPFRGPNEKLFF.

The rearrangement joins TRBV3-1 to TRBJ1-5, with 12 bases aligning to TRBD1. The CDR3 covers 16 residues. Germline V CDR1 and CDR2: LGHDT, YNNKEL (reference sequence). V shed 9 bases and J 1 base; nucleotides not matched to a gene: 7. The CDR3 DNA sequence: TGTGCCAGACCGGGACAGGGGGCTAAAAGCAATCAGCCCCAGCATTTT. The encoded protein is CARPGQGAKSNQPQHF.

The chain carries TRBV2 and TRBJ1-1; 9 bases match TRBD1. Germline CDR1 is SNHLY and CDR2 is FYNNEI. V gave up 7 bases and J gave up 1 base; unmatched junction bases: 13. The CDR3 has 17 residues. CDR3 DNA sequence: TGTGCCAGCAAAATCTATGACAGGGGGGGGAAGAACACTGAAGCTTTCTTT. Amino acids: CASKIYDRGGKNTEAFF. The variable domain in full, with the rest retrieved from reference TRBV2 and TRBJ1-1, is EPEVTQTPSHQVTQMGQEVILRCVPISNHLYFYWYRQILGQKVEFLVSFYNNEISEKSEIFDDQFSVERPDGSNFTLKIRSTKLEDSAMYFCASKIYDRGGKNTEAFFGQGTRLTVV.

V usage is TRBV28 and J usage is TRBJ1-6; TRBD1 matches 7 bases. J lost 5 bases, V lost 5 bases, and 3 bases had no gene match. The CDR3 has 14 residues. Germline lookup yields CDR1 MDHEN and CDR2 SYDVKM. The CDR3 DNA follows: TGTGCCAGCAGTGCAGGGGGGAATAATTCACCCCTCCACTTT. Residues: CASSAGGNNSPLHF.

The J gene is TRBJ2-2, the V gene TRBV6-1, with D possibly TRBD1 on 6 matching bases. Germline V gene lookup returns CDR1 MNHNS and CDR2 SASEGT. The CDR3 has 17 amino acids. Trimming stripped 7 bases from V and 1 base from J, with 19 bases between. The CDR3 here is CASTPVWGQMNTGELFF. For the CDR3, the DNA is TGTGCCAGCACCCCCGTATGGGGACAAATGAACACCGGGGAGCTGTTTTTT.

This clonotype was detected a few times. The chain couples TRBV18 to TRBJ1-5; D ambiguous. Trimming removed 3 bases from V and 7 bases from J, with 10 bases in between. Germline V lookup: CDR1 KGHSH, CDR2 LQKENI. The CDR3 loop spans 13 amino acids. The CDR3 sequence: CASSPAGMQPQHF. The DNA for the CDR3 is TGTGCCAGCTCACCGGCGGGAATGCAGCCCCAGCATTTT. Full variable domain (outside the CDR3, taken from reference TRBV18 and TRBJ1-5): NAGVMQNPRHLVRRRGQEARLRCSPMKGHSHVYWYRQLPEEGLKFMVYLQKENIIDESGMPKERFSAEFPKEGPSILRIQQVVRGDSAAYFCASSPAGMQPQHFGDGTRLSIL.

This chain joins TRBV10-3 and TRBJ2-7, with D possibly TRBD2 on 6 matching bases. The germline V gene encodes CDR1 ENHRY and CDR2 SYGVKD. The germline V and J ends were trimmed by 7 bases and 0 bases, with 13 bases remaining between them. The CDR3 runs to 14 residues. The CDR3 spells CAIKQEGSSYEQYF. CDR3 bases: TGTGCCATCAAACAGGAGGGGAGCTCCTACGAGCAGTACTTC.